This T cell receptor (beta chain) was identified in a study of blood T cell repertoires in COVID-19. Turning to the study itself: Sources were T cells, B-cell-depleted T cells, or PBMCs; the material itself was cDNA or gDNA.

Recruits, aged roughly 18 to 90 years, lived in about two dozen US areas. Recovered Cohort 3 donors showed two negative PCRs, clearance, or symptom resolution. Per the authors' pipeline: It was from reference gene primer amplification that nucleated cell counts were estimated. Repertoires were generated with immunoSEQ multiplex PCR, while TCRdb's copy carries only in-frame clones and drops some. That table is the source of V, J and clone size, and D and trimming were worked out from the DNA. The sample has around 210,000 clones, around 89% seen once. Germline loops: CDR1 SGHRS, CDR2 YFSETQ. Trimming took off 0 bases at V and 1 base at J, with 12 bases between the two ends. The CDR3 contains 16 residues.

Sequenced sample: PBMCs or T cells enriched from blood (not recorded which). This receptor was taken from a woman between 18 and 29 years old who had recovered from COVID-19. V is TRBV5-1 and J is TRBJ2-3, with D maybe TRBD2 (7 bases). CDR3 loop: CASSLEGDYRTDTQYF. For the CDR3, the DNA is TGCGCCAGCAGCTTGGAGGGGGACTACCGCACAGATACGCAGTATTTT.